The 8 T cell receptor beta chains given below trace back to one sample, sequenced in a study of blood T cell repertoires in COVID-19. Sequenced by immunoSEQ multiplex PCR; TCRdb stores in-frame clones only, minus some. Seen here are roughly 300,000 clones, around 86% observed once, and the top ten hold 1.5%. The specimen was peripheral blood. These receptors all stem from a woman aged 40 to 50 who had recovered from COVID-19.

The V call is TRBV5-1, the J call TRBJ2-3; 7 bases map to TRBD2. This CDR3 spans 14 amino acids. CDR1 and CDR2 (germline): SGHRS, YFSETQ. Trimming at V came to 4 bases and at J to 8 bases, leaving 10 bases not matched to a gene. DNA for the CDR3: TGCGCCAGCAGCACCGAGCCTTCGGGGGGTACGCAGTATTTT. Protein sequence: CASSTEPSGGTQYF.

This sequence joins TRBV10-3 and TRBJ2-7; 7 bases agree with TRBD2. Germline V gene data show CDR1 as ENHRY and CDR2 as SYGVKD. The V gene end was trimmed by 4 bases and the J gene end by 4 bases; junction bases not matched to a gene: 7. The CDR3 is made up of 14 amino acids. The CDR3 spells CAISGGGKGYEQYF. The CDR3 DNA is TGTGCCATCAGTGGGGGAGGGAAGGGGTACGAGCAGTACTTC.

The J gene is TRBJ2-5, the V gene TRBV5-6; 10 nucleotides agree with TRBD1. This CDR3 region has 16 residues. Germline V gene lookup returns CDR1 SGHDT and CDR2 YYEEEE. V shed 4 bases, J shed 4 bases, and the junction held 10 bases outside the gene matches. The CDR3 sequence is CASSPSTGGYGETQYF. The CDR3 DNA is TGTGCCAGCAGCCCTTCGACAGGGGGCTATGGAGAGACCCAGTACTTC.

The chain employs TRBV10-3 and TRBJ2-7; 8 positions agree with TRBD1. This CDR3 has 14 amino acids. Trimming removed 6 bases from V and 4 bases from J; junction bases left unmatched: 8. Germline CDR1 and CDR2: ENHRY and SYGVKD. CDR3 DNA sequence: TGTGCCATCAGACCCTTGGACAGGGATTACGAGCAGTACTTC. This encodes CAIRPLDRDYEQYF.

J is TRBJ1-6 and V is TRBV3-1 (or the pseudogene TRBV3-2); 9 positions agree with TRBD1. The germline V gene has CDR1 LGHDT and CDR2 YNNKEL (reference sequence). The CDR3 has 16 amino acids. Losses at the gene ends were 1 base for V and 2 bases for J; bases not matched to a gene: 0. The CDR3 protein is CASSQGQGAYNSPLHF. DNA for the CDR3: TGTGCCAGCAGCCAAGGACAGGGGGCCTATAATTCACCCCTCCACTTT.

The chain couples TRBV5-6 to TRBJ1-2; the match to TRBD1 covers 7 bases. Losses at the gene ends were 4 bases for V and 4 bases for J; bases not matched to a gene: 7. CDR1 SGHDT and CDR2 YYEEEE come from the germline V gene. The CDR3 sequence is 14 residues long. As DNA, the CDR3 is TGTGCCAGCAGCCTGCTTCCAGGGGGCTATGGCTACACCTTC. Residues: CASSLLPGGYGYTF.

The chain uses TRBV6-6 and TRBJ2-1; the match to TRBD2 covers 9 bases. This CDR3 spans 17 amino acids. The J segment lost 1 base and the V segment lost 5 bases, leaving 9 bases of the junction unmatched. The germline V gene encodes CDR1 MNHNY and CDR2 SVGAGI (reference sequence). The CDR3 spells CASSPHGGGASYNEQFF. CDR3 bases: TGTGCCAGCAGTCCTCACGGCGGGGGGGCATCCTACAATGAGCAGTTCTTC.

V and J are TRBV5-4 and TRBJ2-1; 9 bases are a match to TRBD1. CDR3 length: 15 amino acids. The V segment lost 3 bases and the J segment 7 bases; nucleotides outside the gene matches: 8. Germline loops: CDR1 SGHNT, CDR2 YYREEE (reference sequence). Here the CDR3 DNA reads TGTGCCAGCAGCTCCTTGGGACAGGGACCGAATGAGCAGTTCTTC. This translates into CASSSLGQGPNEQFF. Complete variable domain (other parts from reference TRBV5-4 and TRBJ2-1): ETGVTQSPTHLIKTRGQQVTLRCSSQSGHNTVSWYQQALGQGPQFIFQYYREEENGRGNFPPRFSGLQFPNYSSELNVNALELDDSALYLCASSSLGQGPNEQFFGPGTRLTVL.